The clone carrying this T cell receptor (beta chain) showed up just once. The data belong to a study of blood T cell repertoires in COVID-19. Study-level information: The United States, Italy and Spain provided the acute and convalescent COVID-19 samples. PBMCs, B-cell-depleted T cells, or T cells provided the cDNA or gDNA that made up the material.

V was pared by 4 bases and J by 5 bases, with 11 bases between. Germline CDR1 and CDR2: SNHLY and FYNNEI. The CDR3 contains 13 residues. Authors' methods: Estimation of nucleated cell counts was performed using reference gene primer amplification. The repertoire was sequenced with immunoSEQ multiplex PCR; TCRdb's copy has only in-frame clones and lacks some. V, J and clone size reflect that table, while D and trimming were determined from the DNA. Of roughly 120,000 clones in the sample, 88% are singletons; the top ten hold about 1%. This clonotype was obtained from a woman aged 50 to 65 with active or convalescent COVID-19. The rearrangement links TRBV2 to TRBJ1-1; D possibly corresponds to TRBD1 (5 bases). The material sequenced was peripheral blood. CDR3 in DNA: TGTGCCAGCAGTGCGGGGGAGTGGACTGAAGCTTTCTTT. It translates to CASSAGEWTEAFF.